The clone carrying this TCR beta chain was counted a few times. Antigen unknown. The data stem from a study of breast tumors, draining lymph nodes, adjacent tissues. Germline loops: CDR1 MNHEY, CDR2 SMNVEV (reference sequence). This CDR3 has 15 amino acids. V lost 3 bases, J lost 6 bases, and 18 bases lay in between. TCRdb analysed the multiplex PCR reads with MiXCR anew, one entry per CDR3 protein. Of approximately 280,000 distinct CDR3 sequences in the sample, around 31% are singletons; the top ten hold 1.1%. General study findings and limits: Luminal-like breast cancer showed significantly greater tumor-nontumor repertoire similarity than basal-like breast cancer did. Tumors had less TCR diversity than lymph nodes, more than nontumor tissue. Tumor T cell lymph node origin was a supported hypothesis, not proven. The data were judged consistent with most tumor T cells coming from lymph node and expanding in tumor.

Axillary draining lymph nodes of breast cancer patients supplied the node samples. Sequenced input: axillary lymph node tissue. The chain joins TRBV27 to TRBJ2-7, with D perhaps TRBD2 (6 bases). The source is a female donor with breast cancer. Some clones in this sample may be carry-over from other donors' samples. This CDR3 reads CASSLTGARGGEQYF. The CDR3 nucleotides are TGTGCCAGCAGTTTGACGGGAGCGCGGGGTGGCGAGCAGTACTTC.